Shown below are 20 T cell receptor beta chains from a single sample sequenced in a study of response to subunit inactivated influenza vaccine. TCRdb reprocessed the RT-PCR reads via MiXCR and lists one record per CDR3 protein. The sample includes 650,000 to 850,000 distinct CDR3 sequences, about 15% of them seen just once. Sequenced here: PBMCs from blood, sampled around two weeks before vaccination. The receptor source for this set is a man aged 45-65 years who received an inactivated influenza vaccine.

This clonotype was counted many times. The chain uses TRBV20-1 and TRBJ1-6; TRBD1 agrees at 10 bases. With 3 bases clipped from V and 0 bases from J, the junction kept 5 bases outside the gene matches. Looked up from germline, CDR1 is DFQATT and CDR2 is SNEGSKA (reference sequence). The CDR3 spans 17 residues. The CDR3 DNA follows: TGCAGTGCTAGTTGGGGACAGGGGAGCTCCTATAATTCACCCCTCCACTTT. It translates to CSASWGQGSSYNSPLHF.

V and J are TRBV5-5 and TRBJ2-2, with TRBD1 matching 9 bases. The CDR3 contains 15 residues. V lost 3 bases to trimming and J lost 4 bases; unmatched junction nucleotides: 4. From germline, CDR1 is SGHKS and CDR2 YYEKEE (reference sequence). The chain's CDR3 is CASSSQGAGTGELFF. Here the CDR3 DNA reads TGTGCCAGCAGCTCACAGGGGGCAGGCACCGGGGAGCTGTTTTTT.

This clonotype was observed a handful of times. The V and J genes are TRBV18 and TRBJ2-7; perhaps D is TRBD1 or TRBD2 (5 bases each). Between the trimmed V and J ends, which lost 6 bases and 7 bases, there was a span of 19 bases. CDR1 and CDR2 (germline): KGHSH, LQKENI. The CDR3 length is 14 residues. The CDR3 DNA follows: TGTGCCAGCTCCCACCGGGAAGGGGCGTCTGAGCAGTACTTC. This codes for CASSHREGASEQYF. The entire variable domain, with the rest obtained from reference TRBV18 and TRBJ2-7, is as follows: NAGVMQNPRHLVRRRGQEARLRCSPMKGHSHVYWYRQLPEEGLKFMVYLQKENIIDESGMPKERFSAEFPKEGPSILRIQQVVRGDSAAYFCASSHREGASEQYFGPGTRLTVT.

This sequence joins TRBV9 and TRBJ1-3; D remains unclear. The CDR3 has 12 amino acids. Germline V gene data show CDR1 as SGDLS and CDR2 as YYNGEE. The V end was cut by 3 bases, the J end by 4 bases, with 5 bases between. In nucleotides, the CDR3 is TGTGCCAGCAGCGGGGCCGGAAACACCATATATTTT. Residues: CASSGAGNTIYF.

The CDR3 DNA reads as TGTGCCAGTAGTACGGACGGAAAATATGGCTACACCTTC. Translating it yields CASSTDGKYGYTF. The V and J genes are TRBV19 and TRBJ1-2, with unresolved D. The V and J ends lost 4 bases and 5 bases respectively, with 11 bases between them. Germline V gene sequence: CDR1 LNHDA, CDR2 SQIVND (reference sequence). This CDR3 contains 13 residues. Full variable domain (outside the CDR3, taken from reference TRBV19 and TRBJ1-2): DGGITQSPKYLFRKEGQNVTLSCEQNLNHDAMYWYRQDPGQGLRLIYYSQIVNDFQKGDIAEGYSVSREKKESFPLTVTSAQKNPTAFYLCASSTDGKYGYTFGSGTRLTVV.

This clonotype showed up just a few times. The V and J genes are TRBV20-1 and TRBJ2-7; D is possibly TRBD1 (6 bases). Trimming took off 2 bases at V and 2 bases at J, with 16 bases between the two ends. The CDR3 has 15 amino acids. In germline, CDR1 is DFQATT, CDR2 SNEGSKA (reference sequence). The CDR3 here is CSARRAGATTYEQYF. CDR3 nucleotides: TGCAGTGCTAGACGGGCAGGGGCCACAACCTACGAGCAGTACTTC.

This clonotype has a count of ten or more. The chain links TRBV29-1 to TRBJ2-7; 9 bases fit TRBD1. The CDR3 loop spans 15 amino acids. J lost 6 bases, V lost 4 bases, and 13 bases had no gene match. Looked up from germline, CDR1 is SQVTM and CDR2 is ANQGSEA. CDR3 sequence: CSVGGTGSKGGEQYF. The CDR3 nucleotides read TGCAGCGTTGGTGGGACAGGGTCTAAGGGGGGCGAGCAGTACTTC.

This clonotype was counted between two and nine times. The J gene is TRBJ2-1, the V gene TRBV20-1; D is perhaps TRBD1 (6 bases). The CDR3 consists of 16 residues. CDR1 is DFQATT and CDR2 is SNEGSKA in the germline V gene (reference sequence). V gave up 2 bases and J gave up 7 bases, with 21 bases separating them. CDR3 nucleotides: TGCAGTGCTAGACCCCTATTGACTTGGGGGCTGAATGAGCAGTTCTTC. Its protein product is CSARPLLTWGLNEQFF.

J is TRBJ2-5 and V is TRBV12-3 or TRBV12-4; weak D call: TRBD1 (6 bases). V was pared by 3 bases and J by 4 bases, with 9 bases between. This CDR3 is 13 amino acids long. CDR3 protein: CASSLDSTETQYF. DNA for the CDR3: TGTGCCAGCAGTTTGGACAGCACAGAGACCCAGTACTTC.

This clonotype was observed many times. The chain couples TRBV28 to TRBJ1-5, with no clear D. CDR1 is MDHEN and CDR2 is SYDVKM in the germline V gene. There are 14 residues in the CDR3. Trimming removed 2 bases at V and 3 bases at J, with 8 bases between. The DNA of the CDR3 is TGTGCCAGCAGTTTAGGGGTGCCCAATCAGCCCCAGCATTTT. This encodes CASSLGVPNQPQHF.

The V gene is TRBV4-1, the J gene TRBJ2-1, with D possibly being TRBD2 (5 bases). CDR3 size: 17 residues. Germline CDR1 MGHRA, CDR2 YSYEKL. V lost 4 bases and J 7 bases, leaving 23 bases between the germline ends. The CDR3 sequence: CASSPTLGVIRYNEQFF. In nucleotides, the CDR3 is TGCGCCAGCAGCCCTACGCTGGGAGTTATTAGGTATAATGAGCAGTTCTTC.

The CDR3 is CASSYSYSGTTETQYF. The CDR3 DNA sequence: TGTGCCAGCAGTTACTCCTATAGCGGGACCACGGAGACCCAGTACTTC. The chain is built from TRBV6-2 or TRBV6-3 and TRBJ2-5, with 8 bases matching TRBD2. Germline V gene data show CDR1 as MNHEY and CDR2 as SVGEGT. There are 16 residues in the CDR3. V was pared by 0 bases and J by 5 bases, with 8 bases of the junction left unmatched.

This clonotype was detected only a few times. The V call is TRBV29-1, the J call TRBJ2-1; 7 nucleotides line up with TRBD1. This CDR3 comprises 12 residues. Unmatched junction bases numbered 5, after V lost 6 bases and J lost 6 bases. Germline lookup yields CDR1 SQVTM and CDR2 ANQGSEA. This CDR3 is CSVWAGGNEQFF. The CDR3 nucleotides read TGCAGCGTGTGGGCAGGGGGCAATGAGCAGTTCTTC.

The chain is built from TRBV7-2 and TRBJ2-3, with 7 positions matching TRBD1. Germline assignment: CDR1 SGHTA and CDR2 FQGNSA. CDR3 length: 14 residues. The V gene end was trimmed by 5 bases and the J gene end by 5 bases; junction bases not matched to a gene: 7. In DNA, the CDR3 is TGTGCCAGCAGCCGGGACAGATACATAGATACGCAGTATTTT. This codes for CASSRDRYIDTQYF.

This clonotype has just a few counts. The chain has TRBV12-3 or TRBV12-4 and TRBJ1-2; no definite D call. The CDR3 has 12 amino acids. V dropped 3 bases and J dropped 5 bases, with 7 bases sitting between them. This chain's CDR3 is CASSFEPYGYTF. The CDR3 DNA reads as TGTGCCAGCAGTTTCGAACCTTATGGCTACACCTTC.

This chain uses TRBV12-3 or TRBV12-4 with TRBJ2-7; TRBD1 aligns across 9 bases. CDR3 length: 16 residues. With V trimmed by 5 bases and J by 1 base, 9 bases remained unmatched. The CDR3 protein is CASSIHRDRESYEQYF. CDR3 in DNA: TGTGCCAGCAGTATCCACCGGGACAGGGAGTCCTACGAGCAGTACTTC.

As for this clonotype: This may be a read error, as it is one base from a much larger clone. The chain uses TRBV6-5 and TRBJ2-3; D may be TRBD2 (5 bases). The CDR3 contains 15 residues. V lost 4 bases, J lost 0 bases, and 11 bases lay in between. Germline V CDR1 and CDR2: MNHEY, SVGAGI. The CDR3 loop reads CASSFSSVSTDTQYF. The CDR3 coding sequence is TGTGCCAGCAGTTTCAGTAGCGTAAGCACAGATACGCAGTATTTT.

This clonotype was counted many times. V usage is TRBV4-2 and J usage is TRBJ2-5; D is undetermined. Germline CDR1 reads LGHNA; CDR2 reads YNFKEQ. The CDR3 extends over 12 amino acids. V was shortened by 3 bases and J by 5 bases, with 7 bases between the two germline ends. This chain's CDR3 is CASSQERETQYF. The CDR3 nucleotides are TGTGCCAGCAGCCAGGAACGGGAGACCCAGTACTTC.

Only a few counts were recorded for this clonotype. The chain has TRBV14 and TRBJ2-3, with unresolved D. Germline V CDR1 and CDR2: SGHDN, FVKESK. The CDR3 spans 17 residues. Trimming shortened V by 2 bases and J by 2 bases, and 17 bases separated the two germline ends. The CDR3 nucleotides read TGTGCCAGCAGCCAAAGGACCCGGGCTTCATACACAGATACGCAGTATTTT. Its protein is CASSQRTRASYTDTQYF. The variable domain in full, with the rest retrieved from reference TRBV14 and TRBJ2-3, is EAGVTQFPSHSVIEKGQTVTLRCDPISGHDNLYWYRRVMGKEIKFLLHFVKESKQDESGMPNNRFLAERTGGTYSTLKVQPAELEDSGVYFCASSQRTRASYTDTQYFGPGTRLTVL.

The rearrangement joins TRBV6-6 to TRBJ2-7; weak D call: TRBD2 (5 bases). The CDR3 spans 11 residues. The ends were cut back, 8 bases at V and 4 bases at J, with 9 bases in the middle. CDR1 MNHNY and CDR2 SVGAGI come from the germline V gene (reference sequence). The CDR3 nucleotides read TGTGCCAGCCTAGGGAGATACGAGCAGTACTTC. As protein: CASLGRYEQYF.